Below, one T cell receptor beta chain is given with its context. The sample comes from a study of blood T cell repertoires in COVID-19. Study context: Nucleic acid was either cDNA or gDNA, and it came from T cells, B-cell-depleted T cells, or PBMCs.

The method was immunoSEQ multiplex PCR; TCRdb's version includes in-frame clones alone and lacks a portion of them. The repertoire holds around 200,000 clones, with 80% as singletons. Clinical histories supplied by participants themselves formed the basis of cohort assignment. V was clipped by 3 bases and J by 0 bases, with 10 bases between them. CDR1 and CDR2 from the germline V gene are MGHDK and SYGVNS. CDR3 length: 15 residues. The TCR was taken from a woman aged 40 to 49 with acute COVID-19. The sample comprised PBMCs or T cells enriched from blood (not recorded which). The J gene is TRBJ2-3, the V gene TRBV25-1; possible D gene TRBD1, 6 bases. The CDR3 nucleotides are TGTGCCAGCAGTGAGGACAGTACTAGCACAGATACGCAGTATTTT. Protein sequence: CASSEDSTSTDTQYF.